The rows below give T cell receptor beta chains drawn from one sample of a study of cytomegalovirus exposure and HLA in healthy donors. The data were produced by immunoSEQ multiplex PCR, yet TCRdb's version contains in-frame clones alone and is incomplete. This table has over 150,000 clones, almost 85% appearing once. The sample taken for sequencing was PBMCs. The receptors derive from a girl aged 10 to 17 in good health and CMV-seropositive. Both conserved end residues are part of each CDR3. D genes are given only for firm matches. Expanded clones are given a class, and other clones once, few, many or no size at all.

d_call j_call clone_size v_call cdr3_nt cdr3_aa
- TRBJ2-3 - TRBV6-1 TGTGCCAGCAGTGAATCTGGACTTCTCACAGATACGCAGTATTTT CASSESGLLTDTQYF
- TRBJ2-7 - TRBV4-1 TGCGCCAGCAGCCAAGAGTCTAGCAAAGACGAGCAGTACTTC CASSQESSKDEQYF
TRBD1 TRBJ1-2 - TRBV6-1 TGTGCCAGCAGTGAAAAGACAGGGCCATCTAACTATGGCTACACCTTC CASSEKTGPSNYGYTF
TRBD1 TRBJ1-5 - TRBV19 TGTGCCAGTAGTCCCCGGGACAGGGGGCCCCAGCATTTT CASSPRDRGPQHF
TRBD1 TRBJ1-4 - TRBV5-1 TGCGCCAGCAGCTCAGGACAGGGGGCTGAAAAACTGTTTTTT CASSSGQGAEKLFF
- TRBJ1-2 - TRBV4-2 TGTGCCAGCAGCCAGACTGAGACAGGCAACTATGGCTACACCTTC CASSQTETGNYGYTF
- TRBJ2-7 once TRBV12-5 TGTGCTAGTGTCCCAGACAACTACGAGCAGTACTTC CASVPDNYEQYF
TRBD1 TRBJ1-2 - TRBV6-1 TGTGCCAGCAGTTTTCCCAGACAGGGAAACTATGGCTACACCTTC CASSFPRQGNYGYTF
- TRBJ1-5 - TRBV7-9 TGTGCCAGCAGCCCAGAACATTGCTGTAGCAATCAGCCCCAGCATTTT CASSPEHCCSNQPQHF
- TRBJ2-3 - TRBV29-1 TGCAGCGCCCCGCTGGGGGGTCCGGATACGCAGTATTTT CSAPLGGPDTQYF
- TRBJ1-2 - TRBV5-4 TGTGCCAGCAGCCTACCTCACGAGGGCGGTCGTGGCTACACCTTC CASSLPHEGGRGYTF
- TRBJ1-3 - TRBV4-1 TGCGCCAGCAGCCAGATGACGGGACACTTATTTTCTGGAAACACCATATATTTT CASSQMTGHLFSGNTIYF
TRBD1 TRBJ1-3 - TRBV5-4 TGTGCCAGCAGCTTGCAGGGGGCAAACACCATATATTTT CASSLQGANTIYF
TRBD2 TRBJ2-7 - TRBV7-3 TGTGCCAGCAGCCATAGCGGGGGACAGAGCGAGCAGTACTTC CASSHSGGQSEQYF
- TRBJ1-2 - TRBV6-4 TGTGCCAGCAGTGACGACCCCTGGGTGAGGTATGGCTACACCTTC CASSDDPWVRYGYTF
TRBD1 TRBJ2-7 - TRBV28 TGTGCCAGCAGTCGAGGACAGGCGGGCTCCTACGAGCAGTACTTC CASSRGQAGSYEQYF
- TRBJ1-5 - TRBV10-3 TGTGCCATCAGTGTTGGTGGGGGGAATGGACCCCAGCATTTT CAISVGGGNGPQHF
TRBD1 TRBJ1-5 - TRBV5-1 TGCGCCAGCTCCCCGGGACAGGGAGCGGTTCAGCCCCAGCATTTT CASSPGQGAVQPQHF
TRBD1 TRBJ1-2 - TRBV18 TGTGCCAGCTCACCGCCGGACAGGGTGGGTGGCTACACCTTC CASSPPDRVGGYTF
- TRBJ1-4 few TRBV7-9 TGTGCCAGCAGCCGGGGGGAAAAACTGTTTTTT CASSRGEKLFF
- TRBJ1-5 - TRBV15 TGTGCCACCAGCAGAGATATTGGCAATCAGCCCCAGCATTTT CATSRDIGNQPQHF
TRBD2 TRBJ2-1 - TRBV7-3 TGTGCCAGCAGCTTAGGCGGGGGGGGTGACAATGAGCAGTTCTTC CASSLGGGGDNEQFF
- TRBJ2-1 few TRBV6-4 TGTGCCAGCAGTACAGCGGATAGCTCCTACAATGAGCAGTTCTTC CASSTADSSYNEQFF
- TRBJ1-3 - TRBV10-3 TGTGCCATCACCGACTTCTCTGGAAACACCATATATTTT CAITDFSGNTIYF
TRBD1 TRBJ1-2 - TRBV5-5 TGTGCCAGCAGCACATGGACAGGGGCCGATGGCTACACCTTC CASSTWTGADGYTF
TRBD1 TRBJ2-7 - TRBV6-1 TGTGCCAGCAATACCCGGACAGGGTCCTACGAGCAGTACTTC CASNTRTGSYEQYF
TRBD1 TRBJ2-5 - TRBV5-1 TGCGCCAGCAGCCGGGACAGGTCACTGGAGACCCAGTACTTC CASSRDRSLETQYF
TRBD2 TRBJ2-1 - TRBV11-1 TGTGCCAGCAGCTCCCTAAGCGGGGGGGCTCGGAATGAGCAGTTCTTC CASSSLSGGARNEQFF
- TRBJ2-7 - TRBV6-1 TGTGCCAGCAGTGAAGATGGGGATTACAGGGCCGCCTACGAGCAGTACTTC CASSEDGDYRAAYEQYF
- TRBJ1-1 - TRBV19 TGTGCCAGTAGAGACCATCAGGGAAGCACTGAAGCTTTCTTT CASRDHQGSTEAFF
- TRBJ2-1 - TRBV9 TGTGCCAGCAGCCCCGAGGGGGGGCAGCAGTTCTTC CASSPEGGQQFF
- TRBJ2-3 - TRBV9 TGTGCCAGCAGCGGTTTGACTACAGATACGCAGTATTTT CASSGLTTDTQYF
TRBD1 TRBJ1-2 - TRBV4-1 TGCGCCAGCAGCCCTTCGACAGGGGAAAACTATGGCTACACCTTC CASSPSTGENYGYTF
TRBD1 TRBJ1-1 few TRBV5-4 TGTGCCAGCAGTTCAGGGGGCGCTGGTAACACTGAAGCTTTCTTT CASSSGGAGNTEAFF
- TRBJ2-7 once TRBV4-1 TGCGCCAGCAGTCCTAAACAGGGCTACGAGCAGTACTTC CASSPKQGYEQYF
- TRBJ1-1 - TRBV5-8 TGTGCCAGCACTCGGGGAGGTGAAGCTTTCTTT CASTRGGEAFF
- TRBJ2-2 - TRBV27 TGTGCCAGCAGTCCCAACCGACAGGTCGGGGAGCTGTTTTTT CASSPNRQVGELFF
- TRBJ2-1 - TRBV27 TGTGCCAGCAGTCCACCCCGTGGAGTCAACCTCTACAATGAGCAGTTCTTC CASSPPRGVNLYNEQFF
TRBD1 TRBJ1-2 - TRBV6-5 TGTGCCAGCTCACAGGGGGCTTATGGCTACACCTTC CASSQGAYGYTF
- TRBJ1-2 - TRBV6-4 TGTGCCAGCAGTGTCGGTGGAGAGAACTATGGCTACACCTTC CASSVGGENYGYTF
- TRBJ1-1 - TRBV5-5 TGTGCCAGCAGCTTGGTCCAGTTAATGAACACTGAAGCTTTCTTT CASSLVQLMNTEAFF
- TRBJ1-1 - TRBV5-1 TGCGCCAGCAGCTTGGTATATAGGGGACATAAGAACACTGAAGCTTTCTTT CASSLVYRGHKNTEAFF
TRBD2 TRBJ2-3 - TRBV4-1 TGCGCCAGCAGCCAACTCGGACTAGTCACAGATACGCAGTATTTT CASSQLGLVTDTQYF
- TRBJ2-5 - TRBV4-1 TGCGCCAGCAGCCAAAGGGCAGGGCGAAACCGAGAGACCCAGTACTTC CASSQRAGRNRETQYF
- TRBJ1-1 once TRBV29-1 TGCAGCGTTGTTTGGGCGGGGGAAGCTTTCTTT CSVVWAGEAFF
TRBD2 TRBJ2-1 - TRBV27 TGTGCCAGCAGTTTCCTAGCGGGGAACAATGAGCAGTTCTTC CASSFLAGNNEQFF
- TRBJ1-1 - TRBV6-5 TGTGCCAGCAGTCCCTACCAGGGGAACACTGAAGCTTTCTTT CASSPYQGNTEAFF
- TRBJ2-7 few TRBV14 TGTGCCAGCAGCCAAGGTCAGGGGAGACGTTCCTACGAGCAGTACTTC CASSQGQGRRSYEQYF
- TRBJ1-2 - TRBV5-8 TGTGCCAGCAGCTTGGGTACGAAGAACTTTAACTATGGCTACACCTTC CASSLGTKNFNYGYTF
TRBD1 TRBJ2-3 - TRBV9 TGTGCCAGCAGCCCAGGAGGGCCCGACAGGGGAAATACGCAGTATTTT CASSPGGPDRGNTQYF
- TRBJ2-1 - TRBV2 TGTGCCAGCAGGAGCCCGGGTACCAAAATAAGCTCCTACAATGAGCAGTTCTTC CASRSPGTKISSYNEQFF
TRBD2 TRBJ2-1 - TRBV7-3 TGTGCCAGCAGCCAAGAGGCGGGGGGGCTCAATGAGCAGTTCTTC CASSQEAGGLNEQFF
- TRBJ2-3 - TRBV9 TGTGCCAGCAGCGTAGGGAGGCCCCCAGATACGCAGTATTTT CASSVGRPPDTQYF
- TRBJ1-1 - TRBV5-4 TGTGCCAGCAGCCCGGGACAGAACACTGAAGCTTTCTTT CASSPGQNTEAFF
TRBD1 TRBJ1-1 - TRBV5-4 TGTGCCAGCAGCTTGGCCTTAAGGACAGGGAGTGCCACTGAAGCTTTCTTT CASSLALRTGSATEAFF
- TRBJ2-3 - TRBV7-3 TGTGCCAGCAGCTTAGGAACAGGGACAGATACGCAGTATTTT CASSLGTGTDTQYF
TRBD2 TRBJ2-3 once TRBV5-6 TGTGCCAGCAGCTTTAGCGGGGGGGCTACAGATACGCAGTATTTT CASSFSGGATDTQYF
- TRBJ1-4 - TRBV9 TGTGCCAGCAGCGTAGTGGGGGCGAACGAAAAACTGTTTTTT CASSVVGANEKLFF